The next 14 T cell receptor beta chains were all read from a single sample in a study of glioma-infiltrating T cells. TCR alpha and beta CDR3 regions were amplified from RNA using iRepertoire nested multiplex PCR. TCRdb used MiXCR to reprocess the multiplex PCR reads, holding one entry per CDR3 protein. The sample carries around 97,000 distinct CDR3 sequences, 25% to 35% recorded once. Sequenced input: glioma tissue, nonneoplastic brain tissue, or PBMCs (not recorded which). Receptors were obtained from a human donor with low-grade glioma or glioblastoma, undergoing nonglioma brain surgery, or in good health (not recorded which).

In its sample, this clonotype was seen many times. The CDR3 protein is CASSPGTGRYGYTF. The CDR3 region has the DNA TGTGCCAGCAGTCCCGGGACAGGGAGGTATGGCTACACCTTC. The V call is TRBV28, the J call TRBJ1-2; TRBD1 matches at 9 bases. Trimming removed 5 bases from V and 5 bases from J; junction bases left unmatched: 6. The CDR3 covers 14 residues. CDR1 and CDR2 from the germline V gene are MDHEN and SYDVKM.

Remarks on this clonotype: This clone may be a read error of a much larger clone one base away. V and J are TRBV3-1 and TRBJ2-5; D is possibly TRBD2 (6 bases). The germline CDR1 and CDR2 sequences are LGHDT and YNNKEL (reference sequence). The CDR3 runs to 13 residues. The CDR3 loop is CASTRGYQETQCF. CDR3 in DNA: TGTGCCAGCACCCGGGGGTACCAAGAGACCCAGTGCTTC.

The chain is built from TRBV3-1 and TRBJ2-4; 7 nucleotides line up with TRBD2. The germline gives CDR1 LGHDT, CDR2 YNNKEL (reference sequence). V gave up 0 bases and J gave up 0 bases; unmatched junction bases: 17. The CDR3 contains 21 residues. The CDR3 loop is CASSQDPGRISPGGAKNIQYF. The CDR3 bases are TGTGCCAGCAGCCAAGATCCAGGCAGGATCTCCCCGGGGGGAGCCAAAAACATTCAGTACTTC.

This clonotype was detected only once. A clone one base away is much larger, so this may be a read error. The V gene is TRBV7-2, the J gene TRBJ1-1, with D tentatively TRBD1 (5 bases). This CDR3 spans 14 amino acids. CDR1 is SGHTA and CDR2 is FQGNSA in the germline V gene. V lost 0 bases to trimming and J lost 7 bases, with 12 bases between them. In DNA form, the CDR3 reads TGTGCCAGCAGCTTAGCCCAGGGACGCATTGAAGCTTTCTTT. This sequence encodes CASSLAQGRIEAFF.

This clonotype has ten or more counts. In DNA form, the CDR3 reads TGTGCCAGCAGCTTTTACCCGGGGCAGACCTATGGCTACACCTTC. This translates into CASSFYPGQTYGYTF. The chain combines TRBV7-8 with TRBJ1-2; maybe TRBD1 (5 bases). Germline CDR1 SGHVS, CDR2 FQNEAQ. The CDR3 length is 15 residues. The V end was cut by 3 bases, the J end by 4 bases, with 15 bases between.

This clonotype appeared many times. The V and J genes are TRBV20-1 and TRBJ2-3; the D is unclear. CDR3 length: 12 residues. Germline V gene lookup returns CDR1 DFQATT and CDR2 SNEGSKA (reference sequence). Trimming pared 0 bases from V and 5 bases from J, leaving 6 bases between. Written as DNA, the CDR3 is TGCAGTGCTAGAGATTCGGGAGATACGCAGTATTTT. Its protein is CSARDSGDTQYF.

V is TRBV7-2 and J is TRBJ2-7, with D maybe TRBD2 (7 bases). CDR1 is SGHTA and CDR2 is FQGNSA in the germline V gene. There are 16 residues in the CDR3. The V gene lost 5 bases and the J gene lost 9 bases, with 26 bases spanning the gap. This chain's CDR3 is CASSPTTGGLMGRQYF. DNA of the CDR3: TGTGCCAGCAGCCCAACTACGGGGGGCCTGATGGGTCGGCAGTACTTC.

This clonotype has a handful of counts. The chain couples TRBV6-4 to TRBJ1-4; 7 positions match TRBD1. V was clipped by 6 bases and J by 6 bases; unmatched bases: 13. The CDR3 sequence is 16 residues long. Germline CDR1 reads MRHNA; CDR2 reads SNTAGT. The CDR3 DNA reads TGTGCCAGCAGCAAACAGGGGTCGGGGGTCGATGAAAAACTGTTTTTT. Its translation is CASSKQGSGVDEKLFF.

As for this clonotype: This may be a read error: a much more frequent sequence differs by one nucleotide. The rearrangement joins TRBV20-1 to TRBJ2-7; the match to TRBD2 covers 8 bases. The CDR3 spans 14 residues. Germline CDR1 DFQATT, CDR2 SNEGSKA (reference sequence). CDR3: CGAPRGTRPYEQYF. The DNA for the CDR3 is TGCGGTGCTCCACGAGGGACTAGGCCCTACGAGCAGTACTTC.

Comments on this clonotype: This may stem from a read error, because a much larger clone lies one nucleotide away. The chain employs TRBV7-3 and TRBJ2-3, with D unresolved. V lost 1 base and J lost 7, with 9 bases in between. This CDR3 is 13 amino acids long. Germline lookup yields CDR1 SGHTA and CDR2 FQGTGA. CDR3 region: CASSLSGRHTQYF. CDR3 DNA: TGTGCCAGCAGCTTAAGCGGAAGGCATACGCAGTATTTT.

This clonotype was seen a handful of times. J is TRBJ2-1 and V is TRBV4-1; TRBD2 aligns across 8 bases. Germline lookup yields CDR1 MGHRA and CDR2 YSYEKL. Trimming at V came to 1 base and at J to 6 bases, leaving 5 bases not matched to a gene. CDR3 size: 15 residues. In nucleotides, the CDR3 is TGCGCCAGCAGCCAAGGGCACGGGGGGGCCAATGAGCAGTTCTTC. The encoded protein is CASSQGHGGANEQFF.

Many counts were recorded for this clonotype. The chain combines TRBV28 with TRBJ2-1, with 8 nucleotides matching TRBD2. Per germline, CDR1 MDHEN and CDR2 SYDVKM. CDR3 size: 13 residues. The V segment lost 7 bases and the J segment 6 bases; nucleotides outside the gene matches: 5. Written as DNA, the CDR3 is TGTGCCAGCACCACGGGGGGGGTCAATGAGCAGTTCTTC. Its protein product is CASTTGGVNEQFF.

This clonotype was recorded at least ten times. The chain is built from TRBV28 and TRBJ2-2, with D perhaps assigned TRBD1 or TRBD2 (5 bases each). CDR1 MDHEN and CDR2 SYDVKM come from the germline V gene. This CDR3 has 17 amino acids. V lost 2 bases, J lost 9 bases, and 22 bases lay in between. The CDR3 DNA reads TGTGCCAGCAGTTTAACGGGGACCGATACCACCCCCCGGGAGCTGTTTTTT. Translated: CASSLTGTDTTPRELFF.

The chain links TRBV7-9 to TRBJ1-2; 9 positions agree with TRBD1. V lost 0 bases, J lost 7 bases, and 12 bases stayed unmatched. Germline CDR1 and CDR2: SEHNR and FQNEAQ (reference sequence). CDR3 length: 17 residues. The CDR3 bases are TGTGCCAGCAGCTTAGCCTGGCGGGGGACAGGGACTACTGGCTACACCTTC. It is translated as CASSLAWRGTGTTGYTF.